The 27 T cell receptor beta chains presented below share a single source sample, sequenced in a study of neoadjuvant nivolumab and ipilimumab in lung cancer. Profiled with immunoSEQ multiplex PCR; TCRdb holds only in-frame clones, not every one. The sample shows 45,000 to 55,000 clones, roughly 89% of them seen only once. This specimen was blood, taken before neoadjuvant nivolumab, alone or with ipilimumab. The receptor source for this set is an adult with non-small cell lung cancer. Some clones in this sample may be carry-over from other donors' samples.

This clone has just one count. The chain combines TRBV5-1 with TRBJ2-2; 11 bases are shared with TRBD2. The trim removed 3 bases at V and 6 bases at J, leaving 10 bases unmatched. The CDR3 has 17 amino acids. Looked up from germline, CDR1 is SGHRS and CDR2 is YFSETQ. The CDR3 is CASSSGLLAGDSGELFF. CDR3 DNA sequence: TGCGCCAGCAGCTCCGGGTTACTAGCGGGAGACTCCGGGGAGCTGTTTTTT.

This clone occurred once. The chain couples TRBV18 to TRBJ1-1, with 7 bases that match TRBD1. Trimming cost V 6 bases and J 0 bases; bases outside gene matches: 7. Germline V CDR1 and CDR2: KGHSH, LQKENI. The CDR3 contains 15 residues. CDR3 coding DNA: TGTGCCAGCTCCCAGAACAGGGGACTGAACACTGAAGCTTTCTTT. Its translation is CASSQNRGLNTEAFF.

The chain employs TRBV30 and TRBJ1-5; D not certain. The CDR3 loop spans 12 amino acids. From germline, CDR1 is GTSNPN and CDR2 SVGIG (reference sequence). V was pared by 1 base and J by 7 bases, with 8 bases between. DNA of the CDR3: TGTGCCTGGAGTGAATTGGAACAGCCCCAGCATTTT. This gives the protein CAWSELEQPQHF.

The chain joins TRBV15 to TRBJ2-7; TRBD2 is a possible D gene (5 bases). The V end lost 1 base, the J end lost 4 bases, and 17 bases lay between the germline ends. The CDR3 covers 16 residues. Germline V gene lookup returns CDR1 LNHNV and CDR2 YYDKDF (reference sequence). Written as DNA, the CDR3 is TGTGCCACCAGCAGAGTAGGGAGCTCGAGGAATTACGAGCAGTACTTC. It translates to CATSRVGSSRNYEQYF.

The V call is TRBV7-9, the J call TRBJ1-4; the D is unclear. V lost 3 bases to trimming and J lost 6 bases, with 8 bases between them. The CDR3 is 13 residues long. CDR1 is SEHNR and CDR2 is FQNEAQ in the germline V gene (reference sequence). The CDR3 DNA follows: TGTGCCAGCAGCTTCCGGGGTGATGAAAAACTGTTTTTT. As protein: CASSFRGDEKLFF.

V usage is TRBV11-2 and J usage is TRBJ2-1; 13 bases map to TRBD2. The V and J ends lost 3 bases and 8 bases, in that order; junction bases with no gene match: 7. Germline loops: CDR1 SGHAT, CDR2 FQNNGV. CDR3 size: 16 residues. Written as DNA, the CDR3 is TGTGCCAGCAGCTTCCCCACTAGCGGGAGGGCCCATGAGCAGTTCTTC. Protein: CASSFPTSGRAHEQFF.

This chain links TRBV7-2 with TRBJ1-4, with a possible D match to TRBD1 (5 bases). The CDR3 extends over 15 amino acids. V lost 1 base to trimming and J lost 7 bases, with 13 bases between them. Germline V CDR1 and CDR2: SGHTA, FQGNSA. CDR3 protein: CASSLDPQGTEKLFF. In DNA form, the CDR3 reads TGTGCCAGCAGCTTAGATCCGCAGGGTACTGAAAAACTGTTTTTT.

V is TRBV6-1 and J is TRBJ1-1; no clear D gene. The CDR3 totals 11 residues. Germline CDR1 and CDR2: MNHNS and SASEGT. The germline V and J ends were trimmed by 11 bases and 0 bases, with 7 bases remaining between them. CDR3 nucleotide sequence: TGTGCCGGTAAGGTGAACACTGAAGCTTTCTTT. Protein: CAGKVNTEAFF.

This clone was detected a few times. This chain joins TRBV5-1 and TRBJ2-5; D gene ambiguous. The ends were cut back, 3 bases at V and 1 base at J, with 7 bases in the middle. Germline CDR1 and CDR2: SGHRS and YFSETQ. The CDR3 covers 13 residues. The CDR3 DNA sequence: TGCGCCAGCAGCTGGCGTAGCCAAGAGACCCAGTACTTC. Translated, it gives CASSWRSQETQYF. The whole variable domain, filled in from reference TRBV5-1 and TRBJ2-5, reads KAGVTQTPRYLIKTRGQQVTLSCSPISGHRSVSWYQQTPGQGLQFLFEYFSETQRNKGNFPGRFSGRQFSNSRSEMNVSTLELGDSALYLCASSWRSQETQYFGPGTRLLVL.

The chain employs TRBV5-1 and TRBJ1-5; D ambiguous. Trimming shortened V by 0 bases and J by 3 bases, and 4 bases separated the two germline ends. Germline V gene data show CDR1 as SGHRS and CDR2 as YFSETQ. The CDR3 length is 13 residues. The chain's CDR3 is CASSLDLNQPQHF. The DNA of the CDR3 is TGCGCCAGCAGCTTGGACCTCAATCAGCCCCAGCATTTT.

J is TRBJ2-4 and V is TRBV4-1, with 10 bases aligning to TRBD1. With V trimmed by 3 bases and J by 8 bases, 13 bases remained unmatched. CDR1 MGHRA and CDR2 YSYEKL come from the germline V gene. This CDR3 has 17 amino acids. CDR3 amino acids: CASSHWIGQGERDIQYF. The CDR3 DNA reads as TGCGCCAGCAGCCATTGGATAGGACAGGGGGAAAGAGACATTCAGTACTTC.

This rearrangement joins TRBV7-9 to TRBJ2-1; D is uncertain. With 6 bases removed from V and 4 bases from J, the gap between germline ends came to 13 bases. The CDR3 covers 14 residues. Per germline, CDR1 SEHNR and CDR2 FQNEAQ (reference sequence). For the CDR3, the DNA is TGTGCCAGCAGGCCCCAGGAGAGTTACAATGAGCAGTTCTTC. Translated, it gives CASRPQESYNEQFF.

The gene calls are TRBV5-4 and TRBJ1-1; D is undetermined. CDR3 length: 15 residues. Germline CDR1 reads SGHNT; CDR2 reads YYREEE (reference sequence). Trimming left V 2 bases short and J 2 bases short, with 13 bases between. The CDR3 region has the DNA TGTGCCAGCAGCTTCCCAGGAGGGTTTAACACTGAAGCTTTCTTT. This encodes CASSFPGGFNTEAFF.

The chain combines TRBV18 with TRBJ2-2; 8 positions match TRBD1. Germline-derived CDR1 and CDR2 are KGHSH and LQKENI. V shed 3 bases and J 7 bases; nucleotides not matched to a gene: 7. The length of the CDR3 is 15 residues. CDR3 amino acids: CASSPDRARVGELFF. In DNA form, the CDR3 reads TGTGCCAGCTCACCGGACAGGGCGAGGGTCGGGGAGCTGTTTTTT.

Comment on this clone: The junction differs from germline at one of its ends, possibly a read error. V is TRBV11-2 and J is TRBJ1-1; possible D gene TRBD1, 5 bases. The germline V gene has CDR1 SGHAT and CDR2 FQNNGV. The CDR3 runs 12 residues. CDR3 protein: CASRALGTEAFF. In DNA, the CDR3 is TGTGCAAGCAGGGCCCTGGGCACTGAAGCTTTCTTT.

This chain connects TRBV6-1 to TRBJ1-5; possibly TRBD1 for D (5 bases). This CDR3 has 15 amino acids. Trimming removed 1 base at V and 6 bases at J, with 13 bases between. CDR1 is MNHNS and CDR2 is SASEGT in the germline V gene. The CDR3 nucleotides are TGTGCCAGCAGTGAAGGTAATGGGGGATCTCAGCCCCAGCATTTT. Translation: CASSEGNGGSQPQHF.

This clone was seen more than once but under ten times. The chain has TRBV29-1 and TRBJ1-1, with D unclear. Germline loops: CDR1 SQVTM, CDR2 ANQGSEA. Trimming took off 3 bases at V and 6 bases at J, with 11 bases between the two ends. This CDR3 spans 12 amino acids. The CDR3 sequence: CSVDEGIAEAFF. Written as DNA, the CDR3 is TGCAGCGTTGACGAAGGAATTGCTGAAGCTTTCTTT. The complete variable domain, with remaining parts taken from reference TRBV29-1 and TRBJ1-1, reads SAVISQKPSRDICQRGTSLTIQCQVDSQVTMMFWYRQQPGQSLTLIATANQGSEATYESGFVIDKFPISRPNLTFSTLTVSNMSPEDSSIYLCSVDEGIAEAFFGQGTRLTVV.

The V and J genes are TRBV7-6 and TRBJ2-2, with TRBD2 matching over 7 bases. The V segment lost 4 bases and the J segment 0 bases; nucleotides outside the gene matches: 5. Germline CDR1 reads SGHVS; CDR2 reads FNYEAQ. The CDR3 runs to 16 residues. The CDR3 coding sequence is TGTGCCAGCAGCTACTTAGCGGGTCCGAACACCGGGGAGCTGTTTTTT. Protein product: CASSYLAGPNTGELFF. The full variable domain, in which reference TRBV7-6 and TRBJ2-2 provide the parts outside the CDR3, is GAGVSQSPRYKVTKRGQDVALRCDPISGHVSLYWYRQALGQGPEFLTYFNYEAQQDKSGLPNDRFSAERPEGSISTLTIQRTEQRDSAMYRCASSYLAGPNTGELFFGEGSRLTVL.

CDR3 DNA sequence: TGTGCCAGCAGTTACTCCTCCGGGAGGGGGTACAATGAGCAGTTCTTC. Translated, it gives CASSYSSGRGYNEQFF. The V and J genes are TRBV6-5 and TRBJ2-1, with TRBD2 matching over 8 bases. The CDR3 is 16 amino acids. Germline CDR1 MNHEY, CDR2 SVGAGI. Germline trimming cut 0 bases from V and 4 bases from J; bases unmatched to any gene: 5.

CDR3 DNA: TGTGCCAGCAGTGACGGATATAGCAATCAGCCCCAGCATTTT. It codes for CASSDGYSNQPQHF. The chain joins TRBV6-1 to TRBJ1-5, with unresolved D. V lost 3 bases, J lost 0 bases, and 6 bases lay in between. The CDR3 has 14 residues. Germline V lookup: CDR1 MNHNS, CDR2 SASEGT.

The CDR3 reads CASSYRAGEQYF. The CDR3 DNA follows: TGTGCCAGTAGCTACAGGGCGGGCGAGCAGTACTTC. The gene calls are TRBV19 and TRBJ2-7; D possibly corresponds to TRBD1 (6 bases). V dropped 6 bases and J dropped 6 bases, with 12 bases sitting between them. The CDR3 length is 12 residues. CDR1 is LNHDA and CDR2 is SQIVND in the germline V gene (reference sequence).

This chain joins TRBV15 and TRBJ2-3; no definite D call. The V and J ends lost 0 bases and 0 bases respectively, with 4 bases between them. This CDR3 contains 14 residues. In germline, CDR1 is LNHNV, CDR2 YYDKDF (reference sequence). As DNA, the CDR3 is TGTGCCACCAGCAGAGAAGGTAGCACAGATACGCAGTATTTT. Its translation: CATSREGSTDTQYF. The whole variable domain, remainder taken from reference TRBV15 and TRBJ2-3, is DAMVIQNPRYQVTQFGKPVTLSCSQTLNHNVMYWYQQKSSQAPKLLFHYYDKDFNNEADTPDNFQSRRPNTSFCFLDIRSPGLGDTAMYLCATSREGSTDTQYFGPGTRLTVL.

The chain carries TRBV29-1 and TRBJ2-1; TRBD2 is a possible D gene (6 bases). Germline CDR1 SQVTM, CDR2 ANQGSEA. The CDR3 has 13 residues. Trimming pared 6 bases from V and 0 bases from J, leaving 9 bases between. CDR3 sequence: CSVRRDSYNEQFF. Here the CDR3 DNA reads TGCAGCGTCCGGAGGGACTCCTACAATGAGCAGTTCTTC.

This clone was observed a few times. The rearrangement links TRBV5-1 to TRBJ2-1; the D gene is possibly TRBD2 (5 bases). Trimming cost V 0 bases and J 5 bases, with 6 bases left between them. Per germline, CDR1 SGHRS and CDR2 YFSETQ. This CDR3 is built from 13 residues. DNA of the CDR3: TGCGCCAGCAGCTTGGAGGGAGACAATGAGCAGTTCTTC. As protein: CASSLEGDNEQFF.

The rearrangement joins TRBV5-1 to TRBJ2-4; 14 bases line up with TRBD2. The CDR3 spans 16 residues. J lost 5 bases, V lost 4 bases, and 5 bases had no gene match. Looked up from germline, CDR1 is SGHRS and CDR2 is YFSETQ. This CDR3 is CASSRGLAGGENIQYF. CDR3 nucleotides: TGCGCCAGCAGCCGAGGACTAGCGGGAGGTGAAAACATTCAGTACTTC.

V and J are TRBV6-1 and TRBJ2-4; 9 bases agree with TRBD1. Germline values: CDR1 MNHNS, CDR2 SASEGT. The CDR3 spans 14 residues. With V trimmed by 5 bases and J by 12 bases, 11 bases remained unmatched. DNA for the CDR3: TGTGCCAGCAGTAACCGGGACAGGGCCTTCTCTCAGTACTTC. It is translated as CASSNRDRAFSQYF.

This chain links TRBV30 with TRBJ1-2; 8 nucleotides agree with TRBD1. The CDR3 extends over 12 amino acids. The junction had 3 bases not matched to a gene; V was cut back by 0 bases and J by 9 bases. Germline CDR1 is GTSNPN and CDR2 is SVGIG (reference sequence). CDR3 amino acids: CAWSVQGESYTF. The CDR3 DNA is TGTGCCTGGAGTGTACAGGGGGAAAGCTACACCTTC.